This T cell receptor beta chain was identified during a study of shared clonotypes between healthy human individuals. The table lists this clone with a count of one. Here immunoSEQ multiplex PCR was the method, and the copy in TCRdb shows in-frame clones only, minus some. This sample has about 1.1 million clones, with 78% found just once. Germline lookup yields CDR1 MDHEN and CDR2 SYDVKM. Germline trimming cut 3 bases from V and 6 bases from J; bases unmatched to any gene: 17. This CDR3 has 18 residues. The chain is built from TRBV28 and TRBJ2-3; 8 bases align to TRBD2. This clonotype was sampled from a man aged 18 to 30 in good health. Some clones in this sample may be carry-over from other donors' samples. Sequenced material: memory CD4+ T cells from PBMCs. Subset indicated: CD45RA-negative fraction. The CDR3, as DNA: TGTGCCAGCAGTTTTTTCGGGAGGGCCGGGACTAGTGTTGATACGCAGTATTTT. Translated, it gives CASSFFGRAGTSVDTQYF.